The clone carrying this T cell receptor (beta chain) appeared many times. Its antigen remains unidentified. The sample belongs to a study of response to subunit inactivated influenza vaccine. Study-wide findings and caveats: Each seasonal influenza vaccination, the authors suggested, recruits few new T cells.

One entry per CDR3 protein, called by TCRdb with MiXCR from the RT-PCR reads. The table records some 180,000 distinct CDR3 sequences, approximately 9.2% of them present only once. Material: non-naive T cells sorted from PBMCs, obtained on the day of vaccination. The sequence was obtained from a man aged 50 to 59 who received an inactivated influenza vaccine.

The CDR3 DNA is TGTGCCAGCAGTTTGGGGGGGGCAGCTTCAGCTTTCTTT. This encodes CASSLGGAASAFF. The chain couples TRBV28 to TRBJ1-1; weak D call: TRBD1 (6 bases). Germline V lookup: CDR1 MDHEN, CDR2 SYDVKM. This CDR3 comprises 13 residues. Trimming shortened V by 3 bases and J by 10 bases, and 15 bases separated the two germline ends.